This TCR beta chain derives from a study of cytomegalovirus exposure and HLA in healthy donors. Across the study: There were a few hundred genotyped donors. Of these, about 86% fell in the genetic ancestry cluster associated with self-reported Caucasian donors. Study-level findings and limits: A later analysis linked a missense variant in DCLRE1C to the trimming of TCR beta V and J genes. Associated with cytomegalovirus, according to the listing, were about 160 TCR beta chains. Later, TCR association rates were found to vary by HLA locus, highest for DRB1 and lowest for HLA-C.

The germline V gene encodes CDR1 MNHNS and CDR2 SASEGT. The CDR3 runs to 14 residues. Deletions cut 3 bases from V and 8 bases from J, with 16 bases between. Primers included in the PCR were 60 Vbeta and 13 Jbeta primers. TCRdb's copy holds only in-frame clones and misses some; the assay was immunoSEQ multiplex PCR. The data hold 150,000 to 200,000 clones, with roughly 84% observed a single time. Note on this clone: Its antigen remains unidentified.

The sample comprised PBMCs. The clonotype originates from a woman aged 45-65 years in good health and CMV-seropositive. The gene calls are TRBV6-1 and TRBJ1-2; D perhaps matches TRBD1 (6 bases). CDR3 sequence reads: CASSDARGLGGYTF. CDR3 DNA sequence: TGTGCCAGCAGTGACGCCAGGGGTCTTGGCGGCTACACCTTC.